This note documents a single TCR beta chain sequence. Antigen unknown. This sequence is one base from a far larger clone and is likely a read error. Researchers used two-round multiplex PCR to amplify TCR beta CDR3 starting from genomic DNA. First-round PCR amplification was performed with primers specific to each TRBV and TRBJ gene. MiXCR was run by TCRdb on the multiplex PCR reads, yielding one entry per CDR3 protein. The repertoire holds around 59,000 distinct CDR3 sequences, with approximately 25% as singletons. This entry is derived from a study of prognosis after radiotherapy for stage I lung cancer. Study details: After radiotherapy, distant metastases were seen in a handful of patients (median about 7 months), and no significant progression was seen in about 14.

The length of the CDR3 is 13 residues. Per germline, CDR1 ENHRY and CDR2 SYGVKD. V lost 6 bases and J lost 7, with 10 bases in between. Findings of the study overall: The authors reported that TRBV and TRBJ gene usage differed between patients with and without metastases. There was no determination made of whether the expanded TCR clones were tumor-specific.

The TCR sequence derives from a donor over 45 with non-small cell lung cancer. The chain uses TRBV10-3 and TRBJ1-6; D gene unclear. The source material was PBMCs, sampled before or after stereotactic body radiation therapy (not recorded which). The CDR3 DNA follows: TGTGCCATCAGGGACGGAACAAATTCACCCCTCCACTTT. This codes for CAIRDGTNSPLHF.